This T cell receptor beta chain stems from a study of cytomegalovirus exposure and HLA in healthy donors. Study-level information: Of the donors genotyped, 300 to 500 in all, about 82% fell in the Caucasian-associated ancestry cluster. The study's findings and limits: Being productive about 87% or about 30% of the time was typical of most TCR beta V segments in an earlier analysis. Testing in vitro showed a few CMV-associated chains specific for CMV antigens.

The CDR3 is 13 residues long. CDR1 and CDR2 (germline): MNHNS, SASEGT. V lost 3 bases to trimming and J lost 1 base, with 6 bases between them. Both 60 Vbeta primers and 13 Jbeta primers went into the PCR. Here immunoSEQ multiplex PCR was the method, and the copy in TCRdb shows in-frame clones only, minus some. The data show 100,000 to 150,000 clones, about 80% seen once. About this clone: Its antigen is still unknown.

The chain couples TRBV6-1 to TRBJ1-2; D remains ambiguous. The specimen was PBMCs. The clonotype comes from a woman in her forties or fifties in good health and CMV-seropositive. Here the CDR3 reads CASSETFNYGYTF. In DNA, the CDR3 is TGTGCCAGCAGTGAGACTTTTAACTATGGCTACACCTTC.